These 30 T cell receptor beta chains were all obtained from the same sample, sequenced in a study of T cells in Graves' hyperthyroidism and ophthalmopathy. The CDR3 regions of TCR beta were amplified from RNA transcripts. When the TCR CDR3 underwent first-round RT-PCR, the HTBI primer set was used. TCRdb reprocessed the multiplex PCR reads with MiXCR, giving one entry per CDR3 protein. The sample contains approximately 690,000 distinct CDR3 sequences, roughly 20% of which appear only once. The sample taken for sequencing was blood. The origin of the receptors is a man in his thirties or forties with Graves' ophthalmopathy.

This clonotype was recorded many times. V gene TRBV27 combines with J gene TRBJ1-2, with D unresolved. Germline V gene data show CDR1 as MNHEY and CDR2 as SMNVEV (reference sequence). Trimming took off 5 bases at V and 5 bases at J, with 9 bases between the two ends. The CDR3 length is 12 residues. The CDR3 bases are TGTGCCAGCAGTGACGGTCCTTATGGCTACACCTTC. It specifies CASSDGPYGYTF.

This clonotype was picked up a small number of times. The chain is built from TRBV4-1 and TRBJ2-7; D uncertain. The V and J ends lost 3 bases and 3 bases respectively, with 12 bases between them. CDR1 MGHRA and CDR2 YSYEKL come from the germline V gene. The CDR3 covers 14 residues. Here the CDR3 DNA reads TGCGCCAGCAGCCAGTCTCGGGCCGGCTACGAGCAGTACTTC. It specifies CASSQSRAGYEQYF.

To note about this clonotype: A read error may explain this, as a much larger clone is one base away. The chain joins TRBV12-3 or TRBV12-4 to TRBJ1-2; the D is unclear. CDR3 length: 13 residues. The CDR3 here is CARSLKNLHGYTF. CDR3 sequence (DNA): TGTGCCCGCAGTTTAAAGAACTTACATGGCTACACCTTC.

At least ten counts were recorded for this clonotype. The chain uses TRBV20-1 and TRBJ1-1; 7 bases align to TRBD1. Germline V gives CDR1 DFQATT, CDR2 SNEGSKA (reference sequence). The CDR3 is made up of 13 amino acids. Trimming took 4 bases from V and 5 from J; bases not matched to a gene: 7. The DNA of the CDR3 is TGCAGTGCTACTTTCATACAGGGGACTGAAGCTTTCTTT. It specifies CSATFIQGTEAFF.

The rearrangement links TRBV20-1 to TRBJ1-5; D remains unclear. Germline CDR1 and CDR2: DFQATT and SNEGSKA (reference sequence). The CDR3 runs 14 residues. The ends were cut back, 1 base at V and 1 base at J, with 8 bases in the middle. CDR3 residues: CSARVMDSNQPQHF. CDR3 DNA sequence: TGCAGTGCTAGAGTTATGGACAGCAATCAGCCCCAGCATTTT.

This chain's CDR3 is CASSEIGAGDEQFF. The CDR3 nucleotides are TGTGCCAGCAGTGAAATAGGGGCCGGGGATGAGCAGTTCTTC. This rearrangement joins TRBV6-1 to TRBJ2-1; D possibly matches TRBD1 or TRBD2 (5 bases each). The CDR3 totals 14 residues. CDR1 and CDR2 from the germline V gene are MNHNS and SASEGT. Trimming removed 2 bases from V and 8 bases from J, with 13 bases in between.

This clonotype was observed a handful of times. In this CDR3 the conserved last residue, phenylalanine or tryptophan, is missing, so a read error is likely. The chain employs TRBV11-2 and TRBJ1-1; the match to TRBD1 covers 7 bases. Germline CDR1 is SGHAT and CDR2 is FQNNGV. The trim removed 3 bases at V and 1 base at J, leaving 2 bases unmatched. This CDR3 comprises 14 residues. CDR3 loop: CASSFGTANTEAFL. CDR3 DNA sequence: TGTGCCAGCAGCTTTGGGACAGCGAACACTGAAGCTTTCCTT.

The chain couples TRBV6-1 to TRBJ1-2; no clear D. CDR3 length: 15 residues. V was cut by 4 bases and J by 8 bases, with 20 bases left in between. Germline CDR1 MNHNS, CDR2 SASEGT. Written as DNA, the CDR3 is TGTGCCAGCAGTGCGGCAGGAGAGCCTATGGGAGGCTACACCTTC. Amino acid sequence: CASSAAGEPMGGYTF.

The rearrangement joins TRBV10-3 to TRBJ2-3; 14 bases line up with TRBD2. This CDR3 spans 16 amino acids. Unmatched junction bases numbered 5, after V lost 5 bases and J lost 4 bases. CDR1 and CDR2 (germline): ENHRY, SYGVKD. This CDR3 is CAISTGTSGSADTQYF. The CDR3 nucleotides read TGTGCCATCAGTACTGGGACTAGCGGGAGTGCAGATACGCAGTATTTT.

The sample holds many counts of this clonotype. DNA of the CDR3: TGTGCCAGCAGCTTAGCAGGAGGGACAGTGTCGCATGAGCAGTTCTTC. It encodes CASSLAGGTVSHEQFF. J is TRBJ2-1 and V is TRBV11-1; tentatively, D is TRBD1 (7 bases). This CDR3 comprises 16 residues. Trimming shortened V by 0 bases and J by 8 bases, and 17 bases separated the two germline ends. The germline V gene encodes CDR1 SGHAT and CDR2 FQDESV (reference sequence).

This clonotype has more than one count but fewer than ten. Mismatch with germline at one junction end may stem from a read error. This chain uses TRBV5-5 with TRBJ2-2; the match to TRBD1 covers 7 bases. Germline V gives CDR1 SGHKS, CDR2 YYEKEE (reference sequence). The CDR3 runs 17 residues. CDR3 nucleotide sequence: TGTGCCAGCAGCTTGGGGGACAGCCGGAATGAAATTGGGGAACTGTTTTTT. Its translation is CASSLGDSRNEIGELFF.

There are a few counts of this clonotype. V gene TRBV19 combines with J gene TRBJ1-3; TRBD1 is a possible D gene (6 bases). The CDR3 extends over 13 amino acids. The V end lost 5 bases, the J end lost 3 bases, and 8 bases lay between the germline ends. CDR1 is LNHDA, CDR2 SQIVND, per germline (reference sequence). The CDR3 DNA is TGTGCCAGTAGTCGGACAGTTGGAAACACCATATATTTT. Translated, it gives CASSRTVGNTIYF. The whole variable domain, filled in from reference TRBV19 and TRBJ1-3, reads DGGITQSPKYLFRKEGQNVTLSCEQNLNHDAMYWYRQDPGQGLRLIYYSQIVNDFQKGDIAEGYSVSREKKESFPLTVTSAQKNPTAFYLCASSRTVGNTIYFGEGSWLTVV.

This clonotype was seen at least ten times. The chain carries TRBV12-3 or TRBV12-4 and TRBJ2-5; 12 nucleotides agree with TRBD2. This CDR3 has 15 amino acids. Germline trimming cut 5 bases from V and 6 bases from J; bases unmatched to any gene: 7. CDR3 DNA sequence: TGTGCCAGCAGTCCACCGACTAGCGGGAGACAGACCCAGTACTTC. This translates into CASSPPTSGRQTQYF.

This clonotype was seen repeatedly, ten times or more. The chain is built from TRBV18 and TRBJ2-7; maybe TRBD2 (6 bases). The CDR3 loop spans 15 amino acids. V shed 1 base and J shed 4 bases, with 14 bases lying between them. Germline lookup yields CDR1 KGHSH and CDR2 LQKENI. CDR3 protein: CASSPRRDPGYEQYF. CDR3 coding DNA: TGTGCCAGCTCACCACGGCGGGACCCCGGATACGAGCAGTACTTC.

The V gene is TRBV25-1, the J gene TRBJ2-5; D gene unclear. Germline V gene lookup returns CDR1 MGHDK and CDR2 SYGVNS. This CDR3 contains 15 residues. Trimming took off 6 bases at V and 3 bases at J, with 17 bases between the two ends. The CDR3 bases are TGTGCCAGCAGGGGGTTGGTTGACAAAAAAGAGACCCAGTACTTC. This translates into CASRGLVDKKETQYF.

This clonotype was counted at least ten times. The V call is TRBV30, the J call TRBJ1-1, with no clear D. CDR1 GTSNPN and CDR2 SVGIG come from the germline V gene (reference sequence). This CDR3 comprises 13 residues. The ends were cut back, 4 bases at V and 5 bases at J, with 14 bases in the middle. Here the CDR3 DNA reads TGTGCCTGGAAGGACCGGTGGTGGACTGAAGCTTTCTTT. This translates into CAWKDRWWTEAFF.

As to this clonotype: A single base separates this from a much larger clone, so it may be a read error. The genes are TRBV11-2 and TRBJ2-7, with 8 bases fitting TRBD1. The J call may not be correct, given that the DNA end is closer to TRBJ2-1. Germline CDR1 SGHAT, CDR2 FQNNGV. The CDR3 loop spans 15 amino acids. Here the CDR3 reads CASSVTGTGLYEQFF. The CDR3 DNA reads as TGTGCCAGCAGCGTAACCGGGACAGGTCTCTACGAGCAGTTCTTC.

This clonotype was recorded at least ten times. This chain links TRBV28 with TRBJ1-2; D call uncertain. V was pared by 4 bases and J by 0 bases, with 18 bases between. The CDR3 covers 17 residues. Germline V gene lookup returns CDR1 MDHEN and CDR2 SYDVKM. Written as DNA, the CDR3 is TGTGCCAGCAGTTCGATTTCTTGGGGAAGAGCTAACTATGGCTACACCTTC. Its protein is CASSSISWGRANYGYTF.

At least ten counts were recorded for this clonotype. The CDR3 nucleotides are TGTGCCTGGGCAGGGAACACCGGGGAGCTGTTTTTT. This codes for CAWAGNTGELFF. The chain recombines TRBV30 with TRBJ2-2; D not resolved. Germline CDR1 and CDR2: GTSNPN and SVGIG (reference sequence). The CDR3 extends over 12 amino acids. With 5 bases removed from V and 1 base from J, the gap between germline ends came to 5 bases.

The chain combines TRBV28 with TRBJ2-3; D is unclear. From germline, CDR1 is MDHEN and CDR2 SYDVKM. This CDR3 has 14 amino acids. Trimming stripped 6 bases from V and 6 bases from J, with 16 bases between. Here the CDR3 DNA reads TGTGCCAGCAGCGTAGAATTAGATGGGGATACGCAGTATTTT. This encodes CASSVELDGDTQYF.

With respect to this clonotype: It may be a read error: a sequence one base away is much more abundant. DNA of the CDR3: TGTGCCAGCAGCTTCCTACACACCGGGGAGCTGTTTTTT. The encoded protein is CASSFLHTGELFF. V is TRBV5-6 and J is TRBJ2-2; D remains unclear. V dropped 2 bases and J dropped 3 bases, with 5 bases sitting between them. Germline assignment: CDR1 SGHDT and CDR2 YYEEEE. The length of the CDR3 is 13 residues.

The chain is built from TRBV5-4 and TRBJ2-5; 10 bases fit TRBD2. CDR1 is SGHNT, CDR2 YYREEE, per germline (reference sequence). The junction had 13 bases not matched to a gene; V was cut back by 4 bases and J by 7 bases. The CDR3 length is 16 residues. CDR3 nucleotide sequence: TGTGCCAGCAGCCTCGGGCCTAGCGGGAGCGAAGGGACCCAGTACTTC. Encoded protein: CASSLGPSGSEGTQYF.

This clonotype was found many times. The chain recombines TRBV12-3 or TRBV12-4 with TRBJ1-6; 8 positions agree with TRBD1. The V gene end was trimmed by 5 bases and the J gene end by 8 bases; junction bases not matched to a gene: 8. This CDR3 spans 15 amino acids. The CDR3 DNA reads as TGTGCCAGCAGTATGCAGGGGGCATTGGATTCACCCCTCCACTTT. Residues: CASSMQGALDSPLHF.

The sample holds many counts of this clonotype. The chain couples TRBV28 to TRBJ2-3; D might be TRBD2 (7 bases). The CDR3 contains 16 residues. The germline V gene encodes CDR1 MDHEN and CDR2 SYDVKM. V was trimmed by 6 bases and J by 5 bases, leaving 21 bases between them. CDR3 in DNA: TGTGCCAGCAGACATCTCTTGGGGGGGCCTGAAGATACGCAGTATTTT. Its protein product is CASRHLLGGPEDTQYF.

This clonotype was seen ten or more times. This chain uses TRBV7-9 with TRBJ1-1; D is unresolved. Germline V gene sequence: CDR1 SEHNR, CDR2 FQNEAQ (reference sequence). Trimming removed 2 bases at V and 1 base at J, with 8 bases between. The CDR3 contains 14 residues. Written as DNA, the CDR3 is TGTGCCAGCAGCTTACAGGATGAGAACACTGAAGCTTTCTTT. Residues: CASSLQDENTEAFF. Complete variable domain (other parts from reference TRBV7-9 and TRBJ1-1): DTGVSQNPRHKITKRGQNVTFRCDPISEHNRLYWYRQTLGQGPEFLTYFQNEAQLEKSRLLSDRFSAERPKGSFSTLEIQRTEQGDSAMYLCASSLQDENTEAFFGQGTRLTVV.

This clonotype was seen a few times. The chain uses TRBV6-1 and TRBJ1-2, with TRBD1 matching over 8 bases. V lost 6 bases to trimming and J lost 4 bases; unmatched junction nucleotides: 10. Germline assignment: CDR1 MNHNS and CDR2 SASEGT. The CDR3 has 15 amino acids. CDR3 nucleotide sequence: TGTGCCAGCAGGCCGCTGACAGGGGAGGGCTATGGCTACACCTTC. Protein sequence: CASRPLTGEGYGYTF.

V is TRBV3-1 and J is TRBJ2-2; 9 bases map to TRBD1. CDR1 LGHDT and CDR2 YNNKEL come from the germline V gene (reference sequence). The CDR3 extends over 14 amino acids. V was clipped by 6 bases and J by 5 bases; unmatched bases: 4. CDR3 bases: TGTGCCAGCAGGGCGGGACAGGGAACCGGGGAGCTGTTTTTT. This sequence encodes CASRAGQGTGELFF.

J is TRBJ2-5 and V is TRBV6-2 or TRBV6-3, with D tentatively TRBD2 (6 bases). Germline V CDR1 and CDR2: MNHEY, SVGEGT. V was pared by 6 bases and J by 5 bases, with 22 bases between. The CDR3 is 16 amino acids. For the CDR3, the DNA is TGTGCCAGCAGCTTTTTAGGTACGGGAGCCTTGGAGACCCAGTACTTC. It encodes CASSFLGTGALETQYF.

This clonotype has a count of ten or more. This chain joins TRBV18 and TRBJ1-4; D gene unclear. Trimming left V 0 bases short and J 8 bases short, with 4 bases between. Germline lookup yields CDR1 KGHSH and CDR2 LQKENI. The CDR3 runs to 12 residues. The CDR3 bases are TGTGCCAGCTCACCACCACACGAAAAACTGTTTTTT. Residues: CASSPPHEKLFF.

This clonotype was observed a few times. V gene TRBV5-1 combines with J gene TRBJ2-7; no reliable D call. V was shortened by 4 bases and J by 2 bases, with 10 bases between the two germline ends. The CDR3 extends over 13 amino acids. CDR1 is SGHRS and CDR2 is YFSETQ in the germline V gene. For the CDR3, the DNA is TGCGCCAGCAGCCGGACGGATGCCTACGAGCAGTACTTC. Amino acids: CASSRTDAYEQYF.